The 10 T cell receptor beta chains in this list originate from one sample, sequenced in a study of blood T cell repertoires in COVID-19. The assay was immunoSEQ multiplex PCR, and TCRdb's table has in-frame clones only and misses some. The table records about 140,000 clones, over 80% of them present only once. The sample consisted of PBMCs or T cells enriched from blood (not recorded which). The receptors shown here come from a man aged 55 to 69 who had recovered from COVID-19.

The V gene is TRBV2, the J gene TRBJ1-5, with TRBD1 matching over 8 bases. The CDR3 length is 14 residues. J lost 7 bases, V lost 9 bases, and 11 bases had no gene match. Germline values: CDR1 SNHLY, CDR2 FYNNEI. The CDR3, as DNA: TGTGCCAGTGCCCCTACAGGGGGAGAGCAGCCCCAGCATTTT. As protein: CASAPTGGEQPQHF.

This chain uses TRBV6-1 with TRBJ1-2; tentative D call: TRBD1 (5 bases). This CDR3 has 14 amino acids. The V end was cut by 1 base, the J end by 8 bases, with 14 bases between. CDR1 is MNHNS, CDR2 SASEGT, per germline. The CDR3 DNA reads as TGTGCCAGCAGTGAAGAGTGGGGCAGGGAAGGCTACACCTTC. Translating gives CASSEEWGREGYTF.

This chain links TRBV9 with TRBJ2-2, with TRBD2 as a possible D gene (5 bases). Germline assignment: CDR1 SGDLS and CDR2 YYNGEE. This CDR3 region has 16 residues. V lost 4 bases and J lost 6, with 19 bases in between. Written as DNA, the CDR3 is TGTGCCAGCAGCCCACGGGGAAATTCTTTCTCCGGGGAGCTGTTTTTT. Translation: CASSPRGNSFSGELFF.

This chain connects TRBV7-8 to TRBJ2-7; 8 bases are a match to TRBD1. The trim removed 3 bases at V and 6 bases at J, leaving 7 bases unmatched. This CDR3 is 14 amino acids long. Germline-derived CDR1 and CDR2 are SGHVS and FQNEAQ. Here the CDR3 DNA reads TGTGCCAGCAGCTTTGGGACAGGCCCCTCCGAGCAGTACTTC. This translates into CASSFGTGPSEQYF.

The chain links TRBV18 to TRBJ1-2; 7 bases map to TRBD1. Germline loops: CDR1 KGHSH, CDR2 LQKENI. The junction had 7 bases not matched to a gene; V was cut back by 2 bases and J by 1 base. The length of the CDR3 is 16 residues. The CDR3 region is CASSPKSTGDNYGYTF. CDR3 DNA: TGTGCCAGCTCACCAAAGAGTACAGGGGATAACTATGGCTACACCTTC.

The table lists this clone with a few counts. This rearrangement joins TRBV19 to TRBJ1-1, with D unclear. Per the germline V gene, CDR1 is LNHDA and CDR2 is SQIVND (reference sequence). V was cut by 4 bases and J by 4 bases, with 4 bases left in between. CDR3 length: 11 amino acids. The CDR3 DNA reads TGTGCCAGTAGTACCCGCACTGAAGCTTTCTTT. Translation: CASSTRTEAFF.

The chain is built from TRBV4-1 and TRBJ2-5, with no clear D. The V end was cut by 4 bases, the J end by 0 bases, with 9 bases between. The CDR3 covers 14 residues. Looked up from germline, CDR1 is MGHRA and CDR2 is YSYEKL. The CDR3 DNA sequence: TGCGCCAGCAGCCTTATTATGTACCAAGAGACCCAGTACTTC. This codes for CASSLIMYQETQYF.

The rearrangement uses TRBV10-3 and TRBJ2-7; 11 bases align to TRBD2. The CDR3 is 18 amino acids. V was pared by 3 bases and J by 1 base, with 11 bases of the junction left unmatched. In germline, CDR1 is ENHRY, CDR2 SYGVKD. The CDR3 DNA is TGTGCCATCAGTGACCGGCATCTGACTAGCGGGACTTCCTACGAGCAGTACTTC. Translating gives CAISDRHLTSGTSYEQYF.

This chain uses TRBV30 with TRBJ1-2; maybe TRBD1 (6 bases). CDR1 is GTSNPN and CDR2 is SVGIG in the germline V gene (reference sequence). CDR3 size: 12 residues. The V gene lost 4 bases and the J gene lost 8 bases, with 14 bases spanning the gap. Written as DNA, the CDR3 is TGTGCCTGGACTTTTGGGGGGGGCGGCTACACCTTC. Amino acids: CAWTFGGGGYTF.

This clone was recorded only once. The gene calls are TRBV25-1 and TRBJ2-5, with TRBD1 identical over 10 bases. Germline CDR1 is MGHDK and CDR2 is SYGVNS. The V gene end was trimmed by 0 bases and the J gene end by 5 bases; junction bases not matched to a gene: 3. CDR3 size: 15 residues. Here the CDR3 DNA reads TGTGCCAGCAGTGAATATGACAGGGGGCATGAGACCCAGTACTTC. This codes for CASSEYDRGHETQYF.